This is a list of T cell receptor beta chains from one sample in a study of OX40 agonist ivuxolimab in advanced cancers. Sequencing used immunoSEQ multiplex PCR; TCRdb keeps in-frame clones, though not all of them. This sample has 40,000 to 60,000 clones; approximately 85% occur once, and the top ten carry less than 4%. The sample was CD4+ or CD8+ T cells sorted from blood, taken in a trial of the OX40 agonist ivuxolimab. The receptors were gathered from an adult with an advanced solid tumor such as melanoma, head and neck, liver or kidney cancer. Each CDR3 is given with its conserved first and last residue. D genes are given only for firm matches. Part of the rows lack a size; the others show once, few, many or a class for expanded clones.

J gene: TRBJ1-2; D gene: NA; clone size: NA; V gene: TRBV28; CDR3 DNA: TGTGCCAGCAGTTTAAACCTTCCGAGAACCGGGGCTTCGGGCTACACCTTC; CDR3 protein: CASSLNLPRTGASGYTF
J gene: TRBJ2-2; D gene: TRBD1; clone size: NA; V gene: TRBV7-6; CDR3 DNA: TGTGCCAGCAGCACAAACAGGGGCTGGGACACCGGGGAGCTGTTTTTT; CDR3 protein: CASSTNRGWDTGELFF
J gene: TRBJ2-1; D gene: NA; clone size: NA; V gene: TRBV11-2; CDR3 DNA: TGTGCCAGCAGCTTAGATTGGGGGGATGAGCAGTTCTTC; CDR3 protein: CASSLDWGDEQFF
J gene: TRBJ2-3; D gene: TRBD1; clone size: NA; V gene: TRBV4-1; CDR3 DNA: TGCGCCAGCAGCCATCTTTCGGGTAGGAAAAGGGGGCAAGAGGACAGCACAGATACGCAGTATTTT; CDR3 protein: CASSHLSGRKRGQEDSTDTQYF
J gene: TRBJ1-5; D gene: NA; clone size: NA; V gene: TRBV28; CDR3 DNA: TGTGCCAGCGAGGCGCAGGGCGGTCAGCCCCAGCATTTT; CDR3 protein: CASEAQGGQPQHF
J gene: TRBJ2-5; D gene: NA; clone size: NA; V gene: TRBV11-2; CDR3 DNA: TGTGCCAGCAGCGCCGGACTGACCTTTGGGGAGCAGTACTTC; CDR3 protein: CASSAGLTFGEQYF
J gene: TRBJ2-7; D gene: NA; clone size: NA; V gene: TRBV7-2; CDR3 DNA: TGTGCCAGCAGCTTAGGGTCAGGGACACTTTCCTACGAGCAGTACTTC; CDR3 protein: CASSLGSGTLSYEQYF
J gene: TRBJ2-7; D gene: NA; clone size: few; V gene: TRBV27; CDR3 DNA: TGTGCCAGCAGTTTGAGGAGCGGCTACGAGCAGTACTTC; CDR3 protein: CASSLRSGYEQYF
J gene: TRBJ1-1; D gene: TRBD1; clone size: once; V gene: TRBV27; CDR3 DNA: TGTGCCAGCAGTCAGAGCGGGACAGCTTCCCAGAACACTGAAGCTTTCTTT; CDR3 protein: CASSQSGTASQNTEAFF
J gene: TRBJ1-2; D gene: NA; clone size: NA; V gene: TRBV28; CDR3 DNA: TGTGCCAGCCTCCCAGGCTTTAACTATGGCTACACCTTC; CDR3 protein: CASLPGFNYGYTF
J gene: TRBJ2-1; D gene: TRBD2; clone size: NA; V gene: TRBV5-4; CDR3 DNA: TGTGCCAGCAGCCAAGGGACTAGCGGATACAATGAGCAGTTCTTC; CDR3 protein: CASSQGTSGYNEQFF
J gene: TRBJ2-7; D gene: TRBD1; clone size: NA; V gene: TRBV5-1; CDR3 DNA: TGCGCCAGCAGCAGGGACAGGGATAGGGGTTACGAGCAGTACTTC; CDR3 protein: CASSRDRDRGYEQYF
J gene: TRBJ1-2; D gene: NA; clone size: NA; V gene: TRBV6-4; CDR3 DNA: TGTGCCAGCAGGCAGGACAGTTCCTACTATGGCTACACCTTC; CDR3 protein: CASRQDSSYYGYTF
J gene: TRBJ2-5; D gene: TRBD1; clone size: once; V gene: TRBV7-7; CDR3 DNA: TGTGCCAGCAGCAAAGGGACAGGGTTACGAGAGACCCAGTACTTC; CDR3 protein: CASSKGTGLRETQYF
J gene: TRBJ1-1; D gene: NA; clone size: NA; V gene: TRBV28; CDR3 DNA: TGTGCCAGCAGGGTGGGAGAGAACACTGAAGCTTTCTTT; CDR3 protein: CASRVGENTEAFF
J gene: TRBJ2-5; D gene: TRBD1; clone size: NA; V gene: TRBV6-5; CDR3 DNA: TGTGCCAGCAGTTATGTAGGACAGGGTTTTGGAGAGACCCAGTACTTC; CDR3 protein: CASSYVGQGFGETQYF
J gene: TRBJ2-7; D gene: NA; clone size: NA; V gene: TRBV27; CDR3 DNA: TGTGCCAGCGGACAGTCTTACGAGCAGTACTTC; CDR3 protein: CASGQSYEQYF
J gene: TRBJ2-7; D gene: NA; clone size: NA; V gene: TRBV6-5; CDR3 DNA: TGTGCCAGCAGTTACTCGGTCGTGGGGAGCTCCTACGAGCAGTACTTC; CDR3 protein: CASSYSVVGSSYEQYF
J gene: TRBJ2-2; D gene: NA; clone size: NA; V gene: TRBV4-1; CDR3 DNA: TGCGCCAGCAGCCCCCTATCGGACAGACGAACGAACACCGGGGAGCTGTTTTTT; CDR3 protein: CASSPLSDRRTNTGELFF
J gene: TRBJ1-1; D gene: NA; clone size: NA; V gene: TRBV6-6; CDR3 DNA: TGTGCCAGCAGTCGTGACGACTCAGGGATTACTGAAGCTTTCTTT; CDR3 protein: CASSRDDSGITEAFF
J gene: TRBJ1-5; D gene: NA; clone size: NA; V gene: TRBV18; CDR3 DNA: TGTGCCAGCTCAGGGGGGATCTATGATGTTAGTCAGCCCCAGCATTTT; CDR3 protein: CASSGGIYDVSQPQHF
J gene: TRBJ1-1; D gene: NA; clone size: NA; V gene: TRBV6-5; CDR3 DNA: TGTGCCAGCAGTTATCCTAGGGGGGCTGGGAACACTGAAGCTTTCTTT; CDR3 protein: CASSYPRGAGNTEAFF
J gene: TRBJ1-1; D gene: NA; clone size: NA; V gene: TRBV28; CDR3 DNA: TGTGCCAGCAGTTTGCTCGGGGCAGGGGCCCTGAACACTGAAGCTTTCTTT; CDR3 protein: CASSLLGAGALNTEAFF
J gene: TRBJ1-3; D gene: NA; clone size: NA; V gene: TRBV6-4; CDR3 DNA: TGTGCCAGCGTGGGGGGTGGAAACACCATATATTTT; CDR3 protein: CASVGGGNTIYF
J gene: TRBJ2-2; D gene: TRBD1; clone size: NA; V gene: TRBV11-2; CDR3 DNA: TGTGCCAGCAGCCCTGGACAGGGGGCAGTCGGGGAGCTGTTTTTT; CDR3 protein: CASSPGQGAVGELFF
J gene: TRBJ1-5; D gene: TRBD1; clone size: NA; V gene: TRBV10-3; CDR3 DNA: TGTGCCATCAGCCAACAGGGGGTCGGCAATCAGCCCCAGCATTTT; CDR3 protein: CAISQQGVGNQPQHF
J gene: TRBJ1-3; D gene: NA; clone size: NA; V gene: TRBV30; CDR3 DNA: TGTGCCTGGAGTAGGTTAGATTCTGGAAACACCATATATTTT; CDR3 protein: CAWSRLDSGNTIYF
J gene: TRBJ1-5; D gene: NA; clone size: NA; V gene: TRBV15; CDR3 DNA: TGTGCCACCAGCAGAGATCTGGGGGAGACCCAGCATTTT; CDR3 protein: CATSRDLGETQHF
J gene: TRBJ1-2; D gene: NA; clone size: NA; V gene: TRBV10-1; CDR3 DNA: TGCGCCAGCAGTGAGTCGAGCGGGGAAGGCTACACCTTC; CDR3 protein: CASSESSGEGYTF
J gene: TRBJ2-3; D gene: NA; clone size: once; V gene: TRBV2; CDR3 DNA: TGTGCCAGCAGTCCCGGGGCTAGGAGCACAGATACGCAGTATTTT; CDR3 protein: CASSPGARSTDTQYF
J gene: TRBJ1-2; D gene: NA; clone size: NA; V gene: TRBV29-1; CDR3 DNA: TGCAGCGTTGCAGGGGAGAGAGTCGATGGCTACACCTTC; CDR3 protein: CSVAGERVDGYTF
J gene: TRBJ1-6; D gene: NA; clone size: NA; V gene: TRBV30; CDR3 DNA: TGTGCCTGGAATGGGGCCTATAATTCACCCCTCCACTTT; CDR3 protein: CAWNGAYNSPLHF
J gene: TRBJ2-7; D gene: TRBD1; clone size: NA; V gene: TRBV5-6; CDR3 DNA: TGTGCCAGCAGCTTGGGCGAGACAGGGGGCGAGCAGTACTTC; CDR3 protein: CASSLGETGGEQYF
J gene: TRBJ1-3; D gene: NA; clone size: NA; V gene: TRBV29-1; CDR3 DNA: TGCAGCGTTGAAGAAACGGCGGGAAACACCATATATTTT; CDR3 protein: CSVEETAGNTIYF
J gene: TRBJ2-7; D gene: NA; clone size: NA; V gene: TRBV20-1; CDR3 DNA: TGCAGTGCTGGCATCGCCTACGAGCAGTACTTC; CDR3 protein: CSAGIAYEQYF
J gene: TRBJ2-3; D gene: NA; clone size: NA; V gene: TRBV7-3; CDR3 DNA: TGTGCCAGCAGTACAACCTCTAGCACAGATACGCAGTATTTT; CDR3 protein: CASSTTSSTDTQYF
J gene: TRBJ1-2; D gene: NA; clone size: NA; V gene: TRBV18; CDR3 DNA: TGTGCCAGCTCACCACCCGGGGGCAAGCGCTATGGCTACACCTTC; CDR3 protein: CASSPPGGKRYGYTF